This is a list of T cell receptor beta chains from one sample in a study of blood T cell repertoires in COVID-19. Using immunoSEQ multiplex PCR, the repertoire was profiled, and TCRdb retains in-frame clones only, with some absent. The table has roughly 160,000 clones, over 75% seen once; the top ten hold around 6.5%. Sequencing was done on a sample of PBMCs or T cells enriched from blood (not recorded which). The source of these receptors is a woman aged 50 to 60 who had recovered from COVID-19. CDR3s include the opening cysteine and the closing phenylalanine or tryptophan. Clone size is not always given. Where it is, it says once, few, many or a class for expanded clones.

TRBJ1-4 | NA | TRBV5-5 | CASSFTGTVEEKLFF
TRBJ1-1 | NA | TRBV7-9 | CASSLAGGPPEAFF
TRBJ2-5 | NA | TRBV11-2 | CASSQGETQYF
TRBJ2-7 | NA | TRBV27 | CASRVPGTGGYEQYF
TRBJ1-2 | once | TRBV19 | CASSAYRGTSGGYTF
TRBJ1-6 | once | TRBV6-5 | CASRQGTSPLHF
TRBJ1-4 | NA | TRBV6-1 | CASSEGQATNEKLFF
TRBJ2-5 | NA | TRBV24-1 | CATSDRDRAGETQYF
TRBJ1-4 | NA | TRBV18 | CASSPPGGGAREKLFF
TRBJ2-3 | NA | TRBV5-1 | CASSRWGGMDTQYF
TRBJ1-6 | NA | TRBV6-5 | CASSPGGTGNSPLHF
TRBJ2-7 | NA | TRBV19 | CASSTTTGASGIYEQYF
TRBJ1-5 | NA | TRBV12-3/TRBV12-4 | CASSKQGNQPQHF
TRBJ1-4 | NA | TRBV30 | CAWRRSGQAEKLFF
TRBJ2-3 | once | TRBV28 | CASSFGADTQYF
TRBJ1-5 | few | TRBV19 | CASRPEGSGNQPQHF
TRBJ2-1 | NA | TRBV7-7 | CASSQTGGSSYNEQFF
TRBJ1-2 | NA | TRBV3-1/TRBV3-2 | CASSQLRTANYGYTF
TRBJ2-7 | NA | TRBV14 | CASSPRTGGFYEQYF
TRBJ2-3 | NA | TRBV18 | CASSAIAGVGTDTQYF
TRBJ1-5 | NA | TRBV28 | CASSLEGQGNSNQPQHF
TRBJ1-5 | NA | TRBV19 | CASSIWGRGSNQPQHF
TRBJ2-5 | NA | TRBV7-2 | CASNRVHQETQYF
TRBJ2-1 | once | TRBV30 | CAWKGQGTNNEQFF
TRBJ1-1 | NA | TRBV27 | CASSLGQGGTEAFF
TRBJ2-1 | NA | TRBV6-1 | CASSEPGRSYNEQFF
TRBJ1-4 | NA | TRBV7-9 | CASSPVARATNEKLFF
TRBJ2-3 | NA | TRBV4-3 | CASSQSTGDTQYF
TRBJ1-5 | NA | TRBV19 | CASMSTGTGERQPQHF
TRBJ1-5 | NA | TRBV19 | CASSISRDRGPARYSNQPQHF
TRBJ1-6 | NA | TRBV5-6 | CASSSRDRPNSPLHF
TRBJ2-1 | NA | TRBV5-6 | CASSLEVLAGAGEQFF
TRBJ2-7 | NA | TRBV27 | CASSFAGQSYEQYF
TRBJ2-3 | once | TRBV9 | CASSALPGGRASDTQYF
TRBJ2-7 | NA | TRBV2 | CASSEPRGGDRYEQYF
TRBJ2-7 | NA | TRBV5-6 | CASSIGTGHFYEQYF
TRBJ1-1 | NA | TRBV6-1 | CASSEWSGTEAFF
TRBJ2-3 | NA | TRBV12-3/TRBV12-4 | CASSQRTGLWQYF
TRBJ1-2 | NA | TRBV27 | CASSLLTGAGGYTF
TRBJ2-2 | NA | TRBV6-5 | CASWGGANTGELFF
TRBJ2-3 | few | TRBV25-1 | CASNPGIAGSTDTQYF